This paragraph reports one T cell receptor beta chain. This clone was recorded a few times. Its target antigen remains unknown. No much larger clone is present one base from it, and per-base qualities are unavailable. Each donor gave one peripheral blood draw, about 110 mL on average, collected into heparinised tubes. Naive, central memory, regulatory and stem cell-like memory CD4+ T cells were sorted on a BD FACSAria II using a panel including CD45RO, CCR7, CD25, CD127, CD95 and CD27. Purity was above 95% for every sorted population. Right away, PBMCs were isolated by Lymphoprep density gradient centrifugation and were stained directly, with no culture step. So that batch effects would be minimized, each experiment stained and sorted samples in pairs, pairing one healthy donor with one patient. From the cysteine through the phenylalanine, the CDR3 covers 17 amino acids. Only CDR3 DNA is held: 51 bases, read in frame from base 1. From V the trimming removes 2 bases and from J it removes 4 bases, while the gene matches leave 7 bases of the junction unaccounted for. CDR1 GTSNPN and CDR2 SVGIG were looked up in the germline V gene (reference sequence).

The entire isolated RNA was reverse transcribed using the High Capacity cDNA Reverse Transcription Kit, and thus expressed TCRB transcripts were sequenced. Naive, central memory and regulatory T cell samples underwent deep immunoSEQ sequencing, averaging about 3.57 million total reads per sample. Sorted cells were lysed in RLT buffer, and RNA was extracted using DNase-treated RNeasy Micro or Mini kits according to cell number. Each cell subset was processed separately to prevent cross-contamination, with patient and healthy donor samples processed together. The immunoSEQ multiplex PCR was used to amplify TCRB sequences from cDNA, generating 87-bp fragments that spanned the CDR3 region. The amplicons were sequenced using the Illumina HiSeq platform. Under the source paper's analysis protocol: Synthetic template baselines were used to correct PCR bias computationally, reads within Hamming distance 2 were collapsed together, and singletons that could not be merged were discarded. Reads were aligned against IMGT so that V, D and J genes, CDR3 length and insertions or deletions at six rearrangement sites could be assigned. Clonotype counts were normalized to sorted cell number within each subset before computing true diversity and Gini coefficients with the tcR R package. The overlap coefficient, calculated on TCRB nucleotide sequences, was used to quantify repertoire sharing. Sourced from immuneACCESS, this table was stored by TCRdb with only in-frame sequences that have V and J called. A share of the clones is absent; for the studies checked, an unresolved V gene accounts for under half, and the remainder has no known explanation. From that table come the V and J calls and clone size; the DNA was used to work out D and trimming. The sample table holds 130,000 or so clones, of which 9% were seen once. The ten largest clones represent roughly 0.75% of the sample.

The data originate from a study of beta chain features in type 1 diabetes listed by TCRdb under 2018. At the level of the whole study: Mean age, gender distribution, total cell number and subset yield did not differ between patients and healthy donors. Regulatory and stem cell-like memory subsets were obtained from only 8 patients and roughly eight healthy donors, while naive and central memory subsets were obtained from all 30 or so donors. The study compared the TCRB repertoires of sorted circulating CD4+ T cell subsets in recently diagnosed type 1 diabetes patients with those in matched healthy donors. A total of 107,917,701 sorted cells were examined across all samples, and the number of cells per subset was strongly correlated with RNA yield.

The paper's findings and limits, for the study overall: Because cDNA was sequenced instead of genomic DNA, highly expressing activated cells could be over-represented, though the groups showed no difference in activation or CD3 levels. Type 1 diabetes patients showed a moderate but significant shortening of TCRB CDR3 length in all four CD4+ subsets. Naive, central memory and regulatory TCRB repertoires appeared to be more alike among patients than among healthy donors. Fewer insertions and more nucleotide deletions at VDJ recombination sites were observed in patients with type 1 diabetes, implying thymic rearrangement abnormalities. Shorter templates might be favored by PCR, yet because patient and control samples were amplified and corrected together, any such skew would affect both groups equally. Because small numbers of individuals were included in the HLA sub-analyses, any influence of HLA type on TCRB rearrangement was left unresolved.

The origin of this receptor is a man under 40 with type 1 diabetes. Sequences were obtained from central memory CD4+ T cells from blood. The chain links TRBV30 with TRBJ2-5; the junction holds 16 bases that match TRBD2. The CDR3 amino acid sequence is: CAWSRGTSGGAGETQYF. The sequence in DNA is TGTGCCTGGAGTAGGGGGACTAGCGGGGGGGCCGGAGAGACCCAGTACTTC.